A single sample is the source of the 25 T cell receptor beta chains below, sequenced in a study of PD-L1 blockade in urothelial cancer. The time point: peripheral blood 6 weeks after treatment start. Data came from immunoSEQ multiplex PCR; TCRdb stores just in-frame clones and leaves some out. Of about 110,000 clones in the sample, approximately 89% were seen once. The sequencing used PBMCs, collected around atezolizumab (anti-PD-L1) treatment. The receptors shown here come from a man in his sixties with urothelial cancer.

DNA of the CDR3: TGCGCCAGCACCCTTGGGACAGGGAACGAAAAACTGTTTTTT. Its protein is CASTLGTGNEKLFF. The chain carries TRBV5-1 and TRBJ1-4; TRBD1 aligns across 9 bases. CDR1 and CDR2 from the germline V gene are SGHRS and YFSETQ. V was pared by 6 bases and J by 8 bases, with 8 bases of the junction left unmatched. The CDR3 length is 14 residues.

The chain has TRBV6-5 and TRBJ1-2, with no clear D. The CDR3 is made up of 15 amino acids. Germline V gene sequence: CDR1 MNHEY, CDR2 SVGAGI. Trimming cost V 0 bases and J 4 bases, with 12 bases left between them. CDR3 sequence reads: CASSYSGDRIYGYTF. Written as DNA, the CDR3 is TGTGCCAGCAGTTACTCGGGCGATCGGATCTATGGCTACACCTTC.

This chain joins TRBV25-1 and TRBJ1-3, with D possibly TRBD1 on 6 matching bases. In germline, CDR1 is MGHDK, CDR2 SYGVNS. V lost 3 bases to trimming and J lost 4 bases, with 10 bases between them. CDR3 length: 14 residues. CDR3 amino acids: CASSDPRGGNTIYF. The CDR3 DNA is TGTGCCAGCAGTGACCCCAGGGGAGGAAACACCATATATTTT.

The chain links TRBV6-5 to TRBJ1-6; TRBD1 matches at 9 bases. Per germline, CDR1 MNHEY and CDR2 SVGAGI. Trimming at V came to 8 bases and at J to 8 bases, leaving 4 bases not matched to a gene. The CDR3 spans 13 residues. CDR3 amino acids: CASSGQGDSPLHF. In DNA form, the CDR3 reads TGTGCCAGCTCGGGACAGGGTGATTCACCCCTCCACTTT.

The chain uses TRBV9 and TRBJ2-3; 9 bases agree with TRBD2. V shed 4 bases and J 2 bases; nucleotides not matched to a gene: 11. Germline V lookup: CDR1 SGDLS, CDR2 YYNGEE. The CDR3 consists of 17 residues. This CDR3 is CASSTLGAGGITDTQYF. The DNA of the CDR3 is TGTGCCAGCAGCACCTTGGGAGCGGGGGGCATCACAGATACGCAGTATTTT.

V and J are TRBV2 and TRBJ2-7; TRBD1 might be the D (7 bases). The germline V gene encodes CDR1 SNHLY and CDR2 FYNNEI. V lost 9 bases and J lost 5, with 14 bases in between. CDR3 size: 12 residues. The CDR3 DNA reads TGTGCCAGTGCGGGGACAGTTCACGAGCAGTACTTC. Translated, it gives CASAGTVHEQYF.

The chain combines TRBV10-3 with TRBJ2-3, with a possible D match to TRBD2 (6 bases). Deletions cut 4 bases from V and 4 bases from J, with 12 bases between. Germline V CDR1 and CDR2: ENHRY, SYGVKD. The CDR3 consists of 14 residues. In DNA form, the CDR3 reads TGTGCCATCAGTGGCGGGACGGAACCAGATACGCAGTATTTT. It yields the protein CAISGGTEPDTQYF.

The chain joins TRBV29-1 to TRBJ2-3; D unclear. The CDR3 loop spans 15 amino acids. Trimming removed 0 bases at V and 1 base at J, with 11 bases between. CDR1 SQVTM and CDR2 ANQGSEA come from the germline V gene. As DNA, the CDR3 is TGCAGCGTTGAAGATCCCACTACCGGCACAGATACGCAGTATTTT. It translates to CSVEDPTTGTDTQYF.

The V and J genes are TRBV5-1 and TRBJ2-5; 11 bases align to TRBD1. From germline, CDR1 is SGHRS and CDR2 YFSETQ. V was clipped by 0 bases and J by 0 bases; unmatched bases: 10. The CDR3 runs to 19 residues. CDR3 DNA sequence: TGCGCCAGCAGCTTGGGTGTGGGACAGGGGGTTTTTTACCAAGAGACCCAGTACTTC. Translation gives CASSLGVGQGVFYQETQYF.

V is TRBV6-6 and J is TRBJ2-1; D is undetermined. Germline V gives CDR1 MNHNY, CDR2 SVGAGI (reference sequence). CDR3 size: 11 residues. The V end lost 5 bases, the J end lost 8 bases, and 7 bases lay between the germline ends. This CDR3 reads CASSNFDEQFF. CDR3 nucleotide sequence: TGTGCCAGCAGTAACTTCGATGAGCAGTTCTTC.

This chain connects TRBV11-3 to TRBJ2-7, with TRBD2 as a possible D gene (6 bases). Germline V CDR1 and CDR2: SGHNT, YENEEA. The CDR3 is 15 amino acids. Trimming stripped 5 bases from V and 0 bases from J, with 14 bases between. CDR3 DNA sequence: TGTGCCAGCAGCGGGGGGATAGGTCACTCCTACGAGCAGTACTTC. This codes for CASSGGIGHSYEQYF.

The chain couples TRBV7-9 to TRBJ2-7; 9 nucleotides match TRBD1. This CDR3 has 14 amino acids. J was trimmed by 0 bases and V by 4 bases; bases with no gene match: 1. Germline V CDR1 and CDR2: SEHNR, FQNEAQ (reference sequence). CDR3 in DNA: TGTGCCAGCAGCTCGACAGGGGGCTCCTACGAGCAGTACTTC. It is translated as CASSSTGGSYEQYF.

The chain combines TRBV27 with TRBJ2-3, with 11 positions matching TRBD2. V was clipped by 6 bases and J by 1 base; unmatched bases: 3. Germline CDR1 is MNHEY and CDR2 is SMNVEV (reference sequence). This CDR3 is 15 amino acids long. The CDR3 DNA reads TGTGCCAGCAGGATGACTAGCGGGGGCACAGATACGCAGTATTTT. Translating gives CASRMTSGGTDTQYF.

This clone was counted between two and nine times. The CDR3 region is CASSSSRLEQYF. The CDR3 nucleotides are TGTGCCAGCTCATCGTCCAGGCTCGAGCAGTACTTC. This chain uses TRBV18 with TRBJ2-7; no definite D call. The CDR3 is 12 residues long. The germline gives CDR1 KGHSH, CDR2 LQKENI. V shed 5 bases and J shed 6 bases, with 11 bases lying between them.

This clone was observed a handful of times. V gene TRBV5-1 combines with J gene TRBJ2-6, with D uncertain. CDR1 is SGHRS and CDR2 is YFSETQ in the germline V gene. The V and J ends lost 4 bases and 1 base respectively, with 9 bases between them. The CDR3 loop spans 15 amino acids. This CDR3 reads CASSPTGSGANVLTF. CDR3 DNA sequence: TGCGCCAGCAGCCCTACGGGTTCTGGGGCCAACGTCCTGACTTTC.

The rearrangement uses TRBV2 and TRBJ2-7; a possible D gene is TRBD1 (6 bases). The CDR3 has 13 residues. The germline V gene has CDR1 SNHLY and CDR2 FYNNEI. Trimming removed 8 bases from V and 0 bases from J, with 11 bases in between. The CDR3, as DNA: TGTGCCAGCCGACAGGCGAGCTCCTACGAGCAGTACTTC. Its translation is CASRQASSYEQYF.

This chain connects TRBV7-2 to TRBJ2-1; D might be TRBD2 (6 bases). Germline V gene lookup returns CDR1 SGHTA and CDR2 FQGNSA. V was pared by 2 bases and J by 9 bases, with 11 bases between. This CDR3 has 13 residues. CDR3 in amino acids: CASSLTSPPEQFF. DNA of the CDR3: TGTGCCAGCAGCTTAACTAGCCCGCCTGAGCAGTTCTTC.

The rearrangement uses TRBV25-1 and TRBJ2-2; 9 bases are a match to TRBD1. Germline V gives CDR1 MGHDK, CDR2 SYGVNS. The CDR3 loop spans 17 amino acids. The trim removed 3 bases at V and 0 bases at J, leaving 5 bases unmatched. CDR3 nucleotides: TGTGCCAGCAGTGATGGTACAGGGGGCGCGAACACCGGGGAGCTGTTTTTT. The encoded protein is CASSDGTGGANTGELFF.

This chain connects TRBV30 to TRBJ2-5; TRBD2 agrees at 12 bases. The CDR3 is made up of 14 amino acids. Trimming cost V 3 bases and J 5 bases; bases outside gene matches: 4. The germline V gene has CDR1 GTSNPN and CDR2 SVGIG (reference sequence). Here the CDR3 DNA reads TGTGCCTGGAGGACTAGCGGGGGTTGGGAGACCCAGTACTTC. Translating gives CAWRTSGGWETQYF.

The chain has TRBV18 and TRBJ2-3; a weak D match, TRBD2 (6 bases). Looked up from germline, CDR1 is KGHSH and CDR2 is LQKENI. CDR3 size: 16 residues. V lost 2 bases and J 1 base, leaving 13 bases between the germline ends. The CDR3 DNA sequence: TGTGCCAGCTCACCAGACCGCGGGGACCGCACAGATACGCAGTATTTT. Translation: CASSPDRGDRTDTQYF.

The chain couples TRBV11-2 to TRBJ2-3; 7 bases line up with TRBD1. Germline CDR1 reads SGHAT; CDR2 reads FQNNGV. CDR3 size: 16 residues. V trimming: 3 bases; J trimming: 8 bases; junction bases outside the gene matches: 14. In nucleotides, the CDR3 is TGTGCCAGCAGCTTCAGTTTGACAGGGACCTCTGGTACGCAGTATTTT. It yields the protein CASSFSLTGTSGTQYF.

The chain carries TRBV6-1 and TRBJ1-5; D gene uncertain. Trimming took off 2 bases at V and 4 bases at J, with 9 bases between the two ends. The length of the CDR3 is 14 residues. Germline CDR1 MNHNS, CDR2 SASEGT. The CDR3 spells CASSEWPVNQPQHF. The CDR3 region has the DNA TGTGCCAGCAGTGAATGGCCCGTTAATCAGCCCCAGCATTTT.

The V gene is TRBV11-1, the J gene TRBJ2-2, with 7 nucleotides matching TRBD2. Trimming at V came to 1 base and at J to 2 bases, leaving 13 bases not matched to a gene. The CDR3 runs to 19 residues. Germline V CDR1 and CDR2: SGHAT, FQDESV (reference sequence). The CDR3 bases are TGTGCCAGCAGCTTAGAGGGCCCTCTAAGCGGGACTAACACCGGGGAGCTGTTTTTT. As protein: CASSLEGPLSGTNTGELFF.

This clone was recorded only once. The chain links TRBV2 to TRBJ2-1, with 7 nucleotides matching TRBD1. Trimming at V came to 7 bases and at J to 4 bases, leaving 19 bases not matched to a gene. The CDR3 has 18 amino acids. Germline V gene sequence: CDR1 SNHLY, CDR2 FYNNEI. In nucleotides, the CDR3 is TGTGCCAGCACCCGACAGGGTGAGGGCCTTACCTATTACAATGAGCAGTTCTTC. Translating it yields CASTRQGEGLTYYNEQFF.

The chain is built from TRBV7-3 and TRBJ2-1; 7 nucleotides match TRBD2. CDR1 is SGHTA, CDR2 FQGTGA, per germline. Losses at the gene ends were 2 bases for V and 6 bases for J; bases not matched to a gene: 7. The CDR3 spans 15 residues. As DNA, the CDR3 is TGTGCCAGCAGCTTATCTCTAGCGGCACTCAATGAGCAGTTCTTC. This gives the protein CASSLSLAALNEQFF.